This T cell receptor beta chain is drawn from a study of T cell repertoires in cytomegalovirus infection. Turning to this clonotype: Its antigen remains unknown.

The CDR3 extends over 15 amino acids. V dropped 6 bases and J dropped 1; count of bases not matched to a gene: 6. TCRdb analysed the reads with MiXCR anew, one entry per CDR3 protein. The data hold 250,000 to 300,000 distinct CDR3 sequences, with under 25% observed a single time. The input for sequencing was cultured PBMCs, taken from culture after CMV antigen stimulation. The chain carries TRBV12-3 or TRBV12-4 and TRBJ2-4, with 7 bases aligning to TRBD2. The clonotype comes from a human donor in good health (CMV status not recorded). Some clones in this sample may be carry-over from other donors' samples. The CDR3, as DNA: TGTGCCAGCAGAATGGGGGGGATGGCCAAAAACATTCAGTACTTC. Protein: CASRMGGMAKNIQYF.